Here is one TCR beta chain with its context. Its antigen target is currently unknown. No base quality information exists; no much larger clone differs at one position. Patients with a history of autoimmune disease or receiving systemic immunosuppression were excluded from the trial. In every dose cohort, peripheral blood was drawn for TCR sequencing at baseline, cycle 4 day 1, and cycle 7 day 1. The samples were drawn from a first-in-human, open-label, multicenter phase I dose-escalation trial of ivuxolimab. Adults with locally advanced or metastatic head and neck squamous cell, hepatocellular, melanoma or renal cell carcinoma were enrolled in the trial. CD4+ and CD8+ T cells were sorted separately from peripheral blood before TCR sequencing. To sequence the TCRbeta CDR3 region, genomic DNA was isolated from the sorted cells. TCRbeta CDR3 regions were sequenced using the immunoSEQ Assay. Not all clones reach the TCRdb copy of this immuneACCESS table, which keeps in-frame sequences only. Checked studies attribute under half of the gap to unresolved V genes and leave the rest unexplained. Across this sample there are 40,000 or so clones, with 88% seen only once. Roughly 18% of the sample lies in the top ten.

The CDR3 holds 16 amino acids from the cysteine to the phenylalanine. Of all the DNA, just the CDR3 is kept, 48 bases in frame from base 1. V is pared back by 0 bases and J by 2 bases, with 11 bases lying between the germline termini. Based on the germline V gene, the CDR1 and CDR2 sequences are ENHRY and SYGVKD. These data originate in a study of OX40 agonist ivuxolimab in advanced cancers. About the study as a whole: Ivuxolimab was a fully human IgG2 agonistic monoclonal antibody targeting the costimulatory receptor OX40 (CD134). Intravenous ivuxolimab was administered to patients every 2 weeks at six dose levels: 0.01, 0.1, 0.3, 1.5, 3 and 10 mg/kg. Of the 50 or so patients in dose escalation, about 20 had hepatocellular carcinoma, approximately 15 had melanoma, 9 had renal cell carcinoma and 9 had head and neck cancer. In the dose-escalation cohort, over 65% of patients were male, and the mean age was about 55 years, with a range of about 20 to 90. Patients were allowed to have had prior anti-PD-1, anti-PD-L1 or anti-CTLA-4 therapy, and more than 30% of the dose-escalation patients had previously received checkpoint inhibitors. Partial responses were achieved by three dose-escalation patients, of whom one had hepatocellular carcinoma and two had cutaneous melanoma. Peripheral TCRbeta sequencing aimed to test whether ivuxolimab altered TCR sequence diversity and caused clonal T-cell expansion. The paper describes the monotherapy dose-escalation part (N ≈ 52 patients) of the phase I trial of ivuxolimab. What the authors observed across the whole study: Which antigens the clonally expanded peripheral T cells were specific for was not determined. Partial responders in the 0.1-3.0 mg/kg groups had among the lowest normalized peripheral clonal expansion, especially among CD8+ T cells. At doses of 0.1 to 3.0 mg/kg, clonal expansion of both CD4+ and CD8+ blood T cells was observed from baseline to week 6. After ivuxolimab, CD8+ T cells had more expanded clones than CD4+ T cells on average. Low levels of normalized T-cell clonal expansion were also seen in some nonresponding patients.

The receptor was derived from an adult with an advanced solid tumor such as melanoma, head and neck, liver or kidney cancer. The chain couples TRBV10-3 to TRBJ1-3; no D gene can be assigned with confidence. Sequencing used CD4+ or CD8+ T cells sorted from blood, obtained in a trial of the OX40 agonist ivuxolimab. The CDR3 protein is CAISESVASTGNTIYF. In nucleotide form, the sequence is TGTGCCATCAGTGAGTCAGTAGCCAGCACTGGAAACACCATATATTTT.